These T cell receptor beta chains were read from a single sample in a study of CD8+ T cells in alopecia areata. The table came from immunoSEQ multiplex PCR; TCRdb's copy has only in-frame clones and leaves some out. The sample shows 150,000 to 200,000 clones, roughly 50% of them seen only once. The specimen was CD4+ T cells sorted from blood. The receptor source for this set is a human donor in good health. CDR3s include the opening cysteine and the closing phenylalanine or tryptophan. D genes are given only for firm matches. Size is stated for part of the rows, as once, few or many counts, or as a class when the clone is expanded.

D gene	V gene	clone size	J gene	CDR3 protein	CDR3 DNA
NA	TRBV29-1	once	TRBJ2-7	CSVADSGSSYEQYF	TGCAGCGTTGCCGACAGTGGAAGCTCCTACGAGCAGTACTTC
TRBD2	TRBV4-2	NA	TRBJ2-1	CASSQEGLARNEQFF	TGTGCCAGCAGCCAAGAGGGACTAGCGAGGAATGAGCAGTTCTTC
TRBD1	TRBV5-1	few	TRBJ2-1	CASSFGLQGVVNEQFF	TGCGCCAGCAGCTTTGGCCTACAGGGGGTAGTAAATGAGCAGTTCTTC
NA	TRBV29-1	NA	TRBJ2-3	CSVVVGPSTDTQYF	TGCAGCGTTGTAGTAGGACCCAGCACAGATACGCAGTATTTT
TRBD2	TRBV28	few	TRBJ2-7	CASGYPLSSGRAYEQYF	TGTGCCAGCGGCTACCCACTGTCTAGCGGGAGGGCGTACGAGCAGTACTTC
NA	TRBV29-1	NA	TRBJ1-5	CSVASGNQPQHF	TGCAGCGTTGCCTCGGGAAATCAGCCCCAGCATTTT
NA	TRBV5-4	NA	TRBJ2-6	CASSLPTGRPLANVLTF	TGTGCCAGCAGCTTACCGACAGGCCGTCCCCTGGCCAACGTCCTGACTTTC
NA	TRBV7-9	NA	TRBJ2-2	CASSLSSRETGELFF	TGTGCCAGCAGCTTAAGCTCTCGGGAGACCGGGGAGCTGTTTTTT
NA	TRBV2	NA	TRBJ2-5	CASSIDNWGQETQYF	TGTGCCAGCAGTATAGACAATTGGGGACAAGAGACCCAGTACTTC
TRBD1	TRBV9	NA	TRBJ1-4	CASSAQQGPREKLFF	TGTGCCAGCAGCGCCCAACAGGGGCCCAGAGAAAAACTGTTTTTT
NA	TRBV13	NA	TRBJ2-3	CASSSLSVRGQYF	TGTGCCAGCAGCTCCCTTAGTGTCAGGGGGCAGTATTTT
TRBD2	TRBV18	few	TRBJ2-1	CASSPEREGLRDEQFF	TGTGCCAGCTCACCAGAGCGGGAGGGCCTAAGGGATGAGCAGTTCTTC
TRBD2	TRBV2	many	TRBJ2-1	CGRGRALDNEQFF	TGTGGAAGAGGGAGGGCCCTTGACAATGAGCAGTTCTTC
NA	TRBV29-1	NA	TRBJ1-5	CSVAPGGNSNQPQHF	TGCAGCGTGGCCCCGGGGGGAAATAGCAATCAGCCCCAGCATTTT
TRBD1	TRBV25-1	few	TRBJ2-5	CASSPDRSLQETQYF	TGTGCCAGCAGCCCGGACAGGAGTCTCCAAGAGACCCAGTACTTC
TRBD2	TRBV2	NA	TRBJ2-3	CASRISGSPTDTQYF	TGTGCCAGCAGGATAAGCGGGAGCCCCACAGATACGCAGTATTTT
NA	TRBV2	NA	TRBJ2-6	CASSETGAQLRNVLTF	TGTGCCAGCAGTGAGACGGGAGCTCAACTTCGCAACGTCCTGACTTTC
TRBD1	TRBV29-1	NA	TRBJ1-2	CSVWTGEGGYTF	TGCAGCGTTTGGACAGGGGAGGGCGGCTACACCTTC
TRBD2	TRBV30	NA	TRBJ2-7	CAWETSGYEQYF	TGTGCCTGGGAAACTAGCGGCTACGAGCAGTACTTC
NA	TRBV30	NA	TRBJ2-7	CAWRPQGFPVEQYF	TGTGCCTGGAGACCCCAGGGCTTCCCAGTCGAGCAGTACTTC
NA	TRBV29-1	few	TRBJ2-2	CSVVLASNTGELFF	TGCAGCGTTGTATTAGCGTCGAACACCGGGGAGCTGTTTTTT
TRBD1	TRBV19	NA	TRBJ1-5	CASNERPGTGPPAHF	TGTGCCAGTAACGAACGACCCGGGACAGGTCCACCAGCGCATTTT
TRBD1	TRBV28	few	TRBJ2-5	CASSLPTGQVGTQYF	TGTGCCAGCAGTTTACCCACTGGACAGGTGGGGACCCAGTACTTC
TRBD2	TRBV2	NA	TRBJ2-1	CASSPRLADNEQFF	TGTGCCAGCAGCCCAAGACTAGCGGACAATGAGCAGTTCTTC
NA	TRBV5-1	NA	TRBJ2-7	CASSPDTRAGNEQYF	TGCGCCAGCAGCCCGGACACCCGGGCGGGGAACGAGCAGTACTTC
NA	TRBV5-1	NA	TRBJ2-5	CASSLEVGSVETQYF	TGCGCCAGCAGCTTGGAAGTGGGGAGTGTAGAGACCCAGTACTTC